This T cell receptor beta chain was captured in a study of tumor-infiltrating lymphocytes in primary liver carcinoma. Points from the study as a whole: Between tumor regions, pairs overlapped more than tumor-adjacent and tumor-blood pairs did.

As regards this clonotype: What it binds is unknown.

A constant-region primer served to make TCR beta cDNA from approximately 490 ng total RNA. The TCR beta library was amplified through three nested multiplex PCR rounds in a modified ARM-PCR procedure. Forward primers for TRBV1-TRBV30 and a C-beta reverse primer served the first two PCR rounds, at 10 cycles each. One entry per CDR3 protein results from TCRdb running MiXCR on the multiplex PCR reads. The sample has over 250,000 distinct CDR3 sequences, around 50% seen once. Both blood RNA, taken from unsorted whole blood, and germline DNA were extracted. CDR3 length equals 14 residues. This chain connects TRBV12-3 or TRBV12-4 to TRBJ1-5; 10 nucleotides agree with TRBD1. The TCR sequence derives from a woman aged 25 to 39 with primary liver carcinoma and hepatitis B virus infection. The sequenced sample consisted of peripheral blood. The CDR3 DNA is TGTGCTAGTGGTCGCGGGACAGGGGACCAGCCCCAGCATTTT. This gives the protein CASGRGTGDQPQHF.